One sample yielded the 2 T cell receptor beta chains listed below, sequenced in a study of a mutant IDH1 vaccine in newly diagnosed glioma. TCRdb's copy holds only in-frame clones and misses some; the assay was immunoSEQ multiplex PCR. The sample includes approximately 25,000 clones, 93% of them seen just once. Time point in this sample: baseline, week 1 (first vaccination visit). Stated treatment: pre-vaccination baseline after standard-of-care therapy. This material consisted of PBMCs, taken from a glioma patient treated with radiotherapy, temozolomide or both. Source of these receptors: a man aged 35 to 55 with glioma.

J is TRBJ2-1 and V is TRBV15; the match to TRBD2 covers 8 bases. This CDR3 contains 15 residues. The V gene's germline CDR1 is LNHNV and CDR2 YYDKDF (reference sequence). Trimming at V came to 5 bases and at J to 7 bases, leaving 10 bases not matched to a gene. This chain's CDR3 is CATSGPLAGRNEQFF. Written as DNA, the CDR3 is TGTGCCACCAGCGGACCGTTAGCGGGGAGAAATGAGCAGTTCTTC. The full variable domain, completed using reference TRBV15 and TRBJ2-1, is DAMVIQNPRYQVTQFGKPVTLSCSQTLNHNVMYWYQQKSSQAPKLLFHYYDKDFNNEADTPDNFQSRRPNTSFCFLDIRSPGLGDTAMYLCATSGPLAGRNEQFFGPGTRLTVL.

This clone has just one count. This chain connects TRBV10-3 to TRBJ2-7, with 9 bases that match TRBD1. The ends lost 0 bases at V and 1 base at J; junction bases unmatched: 4. This CDR3 is 16 amino acids long. Germline lookup yields CDR1 ENHRY and CDR2 SYGVKD. CDR3 residues: CAISESGQGLSYEQYF. As DNA, the CDR3 is TGTGCCATCAGTGAGTCTGGACAGGGGCTTTCCTACGAGCAGTACTTC.